One sample yielded the 6 T cell receptor beta chains listed below, sequenced in a study of OX40 agonist ivuxolimab in advanced cancers. Sequencing used immunoSEQ multiplex PCR; TCRdb keeps in-frame clones, though not all of them. This table has more than 80,000 clones, 87% appearing once. The sample here was CD4+ or CD8+ T cells sorted from blood, taken in a trial of the OX40 agonist ivuxolimab. These receptor sequences come from an adult with an advanced solid tumor such as melanoma, head and neck, liver or kidney cancer.

The rearrangement links TRBV7-9 to TRBJ2-3, with no clear D. CDR3 size: 12 residues. Trimming left V 5 bases short and J 5 bases short, with 8 bases between. Germline V gene data show CDR1 as SEHNR and CDR2 as FQNEAQ (reference sequence). The DNA for the CDR3 is TGTGCCAGCAGCCCGCACGGAGATACGCAGTATTTT. Its protein product is CASSPHGDTQYF.

The chain uses TRBV6-4 and TRBJ2-3; TRBD2 matches 11 bases. Unmatched junction bases numbered 9, after V lost 2 bases and J lost 2 bases. Germline V lookup: CDR1 MRHNA, CDR2 SNTAGT. The CDR3 length is 18 residues. The CDR3 DNA is TGTGCCAGCAGTGACGAAGGGGCTAGCGGGAGGTTCACAGATACGCAGTATTTT. Protein sequence: CASSDEGASGRFTDTQYF.

CDR3 nucleotide sequence: TGCGCCAGCAGTGAGTCGGGCAGGGGACGTCAGCCCCAGCATTTT. This encodes CASSESGRGRQPQHF. The rearrangement joins TRBV10-1 to TRBJ1-5; tentatively, D is TRBD1 (6 bases). Germline V lookup: CDR1 WNHNN, CDR2 SYGVQD (reference sequence). Trimming took 0 bases from V and 6 from J, leaving 12 bases between them. The CDR3 is made up of 15 amino acids.

The chain has TRBV18 and TRBJ1-1; 10 nucleotides match TRBD1. Trimming at V came to 6 bases and at J to 3 bases, leaving 13 bases not matched to a gene. The CDR3 length is 17 residues. Germline CDR1 and CDR2: KGHSH and LQKENI. CDR3 in amino acids: CASSLTGQGWVDTEAFF. Written as DNA, the CDR3 is TGTGCCAGCTCGCTAACGGGACAGGGGTGGGTGGACACTGAAGCTTTCTTT. The whole variable domain, filled in from reference TRBV18 and TRBJ1-1, reads NAGVMQNPRHLVRRRGQEARLRCSPMKGHSHVYWYRQLPEEGLKFMVYLQKENIIDESGMPKERFSAEFPKEGPSILRIQQVVRGDSAAYFCASSLTGQGWVDTEAFFGQGTRLTVV.

This chain connects TRBV9 to TRBJ2-1; 7 bases are a match to TRBD1. With 0 bases clipped from V and 4 bases from J, the junction kept 4 bases outside the gene matches. The CDR3 has 15 residues. Germline lookup yields CDR1 SGDLS and CDR2 YYNGEE. DNA for the CDR3: TGTGCCAGCAGCGTAGAAGGGGGCCCGTACAATGAGCAGTTCTTC. As protein: CASSVEGGPYNEQFF.

The V call is TRBV6-1, the J call TRBJ2-7, with D perhaps TRBD2 (6 bases). Germline assignment: CDR1 MNHNS and CDR2 SASEGT. This CDR3 is built from 15 residues. The germline V and J ends were trimmed by 1 base and 3 bases, with 13 bases remaining between them. The CDR3 loop is CASSEGDSRVYEQYF. The CDR3 DNA sequence: TGTGCCAGCAGTGAAGGGGACTCTCGAGTCTACGAGCAGTACTTC.